Shown below are 9 T cell receptor beta chains from a single sample sequenced in a study of monozygotic twins with cystic fibrosis. Measured with immunoSEQ multiplex PCR; TCRdb has only the in-frame clones, and not every one. The table shows thousands of clones, with about 96% occurring only once. The sequenced sample was blood. These receptors all stem from a boy younger than 10 with cystic fibrosis.

The rearrangement joins TRBV30 to TRBJ2-3; no firm D call. Germline CDR1 GTSNPN, CDR2 SVGIG (reference sequence). V lost 4 bases, J lost 5 bases, and 7 bases lay in between. This CDR3 has 11 residues. The CDR3 sequence is CAWIVVDTQYF. In DNA form, the CDR3 reads TGTGCCTGGATCGTGGTAGATACGCAGTATTTT.

This clone was seen a handful of times. The V gene is TRBV29-1, the J gene TRBJ1-5; no clear D. Trimming removed 4 bases at V and 3 bases at J, with 7 bases between. This CDR3 is built from 12 residues. CDR1 and CDR2 (germline): SQVTM, ANQGSEA. CDR3 DNA: TGCAGCGTTGGGGTGCACAATCAGCCCCAGCATTTT. Its protein is CSVGVHNQPQHF. The variable domain in full, with the rest retrieved from reference TRBV29-1 and TRBJ1-5, is SAVISQKPSRDICQRGTSLTIQCQVDSQVTMMFWYRQQPGQSLTLIATANQGSEATYESGFVIDKFPISRPNLTFSTLTVSNMSPEDSSIYLCSVGVHNQPQHFGDGTRLSIL.

This clone was seen just once. The V gene is TRBV9, the J gene TRBJ1-6; a weak D match, TRBD1 (5 bases). With 3 bases removed from V and 6 bases from J, the gap between germline ends came to 13 bases. Germline loops: CDR1 SGDLS, CDR2 YYNGEE. This CDR3 contains 15 residues. The CDR3 nucleotides are TGTGCCAGCAGCGCCTCAGGGTGGAGTAATTCACCCCTCCACTTT. Translating it yields CASSASGWSNSPLHF.

The chain is built from TRBV6-1 and TRBJ1-6; 7 nucleotides line up with TRBD1. Germline lookup yields CDR1 MNHNS and CDR2 SASEGT. V lost 8 bases and J lost 9; bases outside the gene matches: 7. The CDR3 contains 13 residues. The CDR3 nucleotides read TGTGCCAGCGAGGGGGCCCGGGGTTCACCCCTCCACTTT. It encodes CASEGARGSPLHF.

The DNA of the CDR3 is TGTGCCAGCTCACCCAAGGACAGGGGGAACACCGGGGAGCTGTTTTTT. Translating it yields CASSPKDRGNTGELFF. The chain joins TRBV18 to TRBJ2-2; 9 bases agree with TRBD1. J lost 1 base, V lost 3 bases, and 3 bases had no gene match. CDR3 length equals 16 residues. Per the germline V gene, CDR1 is KGHSH and CDR2 is LQKENI. The full variable domain, in which reference TRBV18 and TRBJ2-2 provide the parts outside the CDR3, is NAGVMQNPRHLVRRRGQEARLRCSPMKGHSHVYWYRQLPEEGLKFMVYLQKENIIDESGMPKERFSAEFPKEGPSILRIQQVVRGDSAAYFCASSPKDRGNTGELFFGEGSRLTVL.

The chain is built from TRBV5-7 and TRBJ2-5; D might be TRBD2 (6 bases). TRBV5-7 has ORF status, its function being uncertain. CDR3 length equals 15 residues. Trimming stripped 2 bases from V and 4 bases from J, with 15 bases between. In DNA, the CDR3 is TGTGCCAGCAGCTTCGGATCGCCGGGGGTAGAGACCCAGTACTTC. Translation gives CASSFGSPGVETQYF.

This rearrangement joins TRBV7-2 to TRBJ1-1, with a tentative D call TRBD1 (5 bases). V shed 3 bases and J shed 1 base, with 9 bases lying between them. The CDR3 contains 14 residues. Germline V gene lookup returns CDR1 SGHTA and CDR2 FQGNSA. The CDR3 nucleotides read TGTGCCAGCAGCTTCGGACACCAGAACACTGAAGCTTTCTTT. Translation: CASSFGHQNTEAFF.

The rearrangement uses TRBV13 and TRBJ2-3, with D possibly TRBD1 on 6 matching bases. V lost 5 bases, J lost 1 base, and 10 bases lay in between. CDR3 length: 14 amino acids. The germline V gene encodes CDR1 PRHDT and CDR2 FYEKMQ (reference sequence). DNA for the CDR3: TGTGCCAGCAGCGCCCGACAGGGCACAGATACGCAGTATTTT. Translated: CASSARQGTDTQYF.

This clone appeared once. The chain links TRBV5-6 to TRBJ2-3, with a tentative D call TRBD1 (6 bases). V dropped 1 base and J dropped 7 bases, with 10 bases sitting between them. CDR1 is SGHDT and CDR2 is YYEEEE in the germline V gene. The CDR3 spans 13 residues. The CDR3 DNA follows: TGTGCCAGCAGCTTGACCACAGGGAATACGCAGTATTTT. Translating gives CASSLTTGNTQYF.